Below, 27 T cell receptor beta chains from the same sample are listed, as sequenced in a study of blood T cell repertoires in COVID-19. Assay used: immunoSEQ multiplex PCR; TCRdb lists only in-frame clones, some missing. The sample contains under 300,000 clones, under 85% of which appear only once. The specimen sequenced was peripheral blood. Receptor source: a human donor in a cohort sampled during active COVID-19.

The CDR3 sequence: CASRSPGQRTDTQYF. The DNA for the CDR3 is TGCGCCAGCAGATCCCCGGGACAGCGCACAGATACGCAGTATTTT. The rearrangement links TRBV4-1 to TRBJ2-3; the match to TRBD1 covers 7 bases. In germline, CDR1 is MGHRA, CDR2 YSYEKL. The V gene end was trimmed by 6 bases and the J gene end by 1 base; junction bases not matched to a gene: 7. CDR3 size: 15 residues.

The V gene is TRBV5-8, the J gene TRBJ1-2; D remains ambiguous. V lost 1 base and J lost 4, with 8 bases in between. The germline CDR1 and CDR2 sequences are SGHTS and YDEGEE. CDR3 length: 13 amino acids. CDR3 coding DNA: TGTGCCAGCAGCTTGCAACAGCCCTATGGCTACACCTTC. Protein: CASSLQQPYGYTF.

This clone was seen a handful of times. The chain employs TRBV14 and TRBJ2-3; 8 bases line up with TRBD1. The CDR3 sequence is 14 residues long. Germline CDR1 is SGHDN and CDR2 is FVKESK. The junction had 6 bases not matched to a gene; V was cut back by 4 bases and J by 6 bases. The CDR3 nucleotides are TGTGCCAGCAGCCTGGGACAGGTAGTGGATACGCAGTATTTT. Protein: CASSLGQVVDTQYF. Drawing the rest from reference TRBV14 and TRBJ2-3, the complete variable domain is EAGVTQFPSHSVIEKGQTVTLRCDPISGHDNLYWYRRVMGKEIKFLLHFVKESKQDESGMPNNRFLAERTGGTYSTLKVQPAELEDSGVYFCASSLGQVVDTQYFGPGTRLTVL.

Here the CDR3 DNA reads TGTGCCAGCAGCTTCTTAGCGGGAGGCTCCTACGAGCAGTACTTC. Residues: CASSFLAGGSYEQYF. The rearrangement uses TRBV5-4 and TRBJ2-7; 10 bases are a match to TRBD2. This CDR3 is built from 15 residues. Germline loops: CDR1 SGHNT, CDR2 YYREEE (reference sequence). Germline trimming cut 2 bases from V and 0 bases from J; bases unmatched to any gene: 2.

This chain uses TRBV5-1 with TRBJ2-2, with D possibly matching TRBD1 (6 bases). The CDR3 loop spans 18 amino acids. CDR1 and CDR2 from the germline V gene are SGHRS and YFSETQ. Trimming left V 0 bases short and J 2 bases short, with 17 bases between. CDR3 sequence (DNA): TGCGCCAGCAGCTTGGGAACCACAGGGAGAACAAACACCGGGGAGCTGTTTTTT. This sequence encodes CASSLGTTGRTNTGELFF.

This chain uses TRBV5-1 with TRBJ1-1; D unresolved. Germline V gene lookup returns CDR1 SGHRS and CDR2 YFSETQ. The CDR3 has 14 amino acids. The V end was cut by 1 base, the J end by 1 base, with 8 bases between. The CDR3 sequence is CASSLSQPNTEAFF. The CDR3 coding sequence is TGCGCCAGCAGCTTGTCACAGCCGAACACTGAAGCTTTCTTT.

This chain joins TRBV4-1 and TRBJ1-1, with D tentatively TRBD1 (5 bases). The V end lost 5 bases, the J end lost 11 bases, and 21 bases lay between the germline ends. Germline CDR1 is MGHRA and CDR2 is YSYEKL. The CDR3 runs 14 residues. The CDR3 nucleotides read TGCGCCAGCAGCTCTCCCATCCCGGGGGAGGCGGCTTTCTTT. This gives the protein CASSSPIPGEAAFF.

The genes are TRBV10-3 and TRBJ2-7, with 8 bases identical to TRBD1. V shed 4 bases, J shed 5 bases, and the junction held 7 bases outside the gene matches. Germline V gene sequence: CDR1 ENHRY, CDR2 SYGVKD. CDR3 length: 14 residues. This CDR3 reads CAISGGDRLNEQYF. The CDR3 nucleotides read TGTGCCATCAGTGGTGGGGACAGGTTAAACGAGCAGTACTTC.

The V call is TRBV11-2, the J call TRBJ2-7; TRBD2 agrees at 9 bases. The ends lost 5 bases at V and 6 bases at J; junction bases unmatched: 11. The germline V gene encodes CDR1 SGHAT and CDR2 FQNNGV. The CDR3 runs to 15 residues. The CDR3: CASSLLAGTAREQYF. The CDR3 region has the DNA TGTGCCAGCAGCCTTCTAGCGGGGACCGCTCGCGAGCAGTACTTC.

This clone was recorded many times. Distinct nucleotide sequences in the sample also encode this CDR3. The rearrangement joins TRBV5-4 to TRBJ1-1; 9 bases map to TRBD1. CDR1 is SGHNT, CDR2 YYREEE, per germline (reference sequence). Unmatched junction bases numbered 7, after V lost 4 bases and J lost 0 bases. The CDR3 spans 16 residues. The CDR3 sequence: CASSLPGQGMNTEAFF. The CDR3 DNA follows: TGTGCCAGCAGCCTACCGGGACAGGGAATGAACACTGAAGCTTTCTTT.

The chain employs TRBV28 and TRBJ2-2; TRBD1 matches 7 bases. Per the germline V gene, CDR1 is MDHEN and CDR2 is SYDVKM. The CDR3 sequence is 14 residues long. The ends lost 6 bases at V and 3 bases at J; junction bases unmatched: 4. This CDR3 reads CASSPGGYTGELFF. The CDR3 nucleotides read TGTGCCAGCAGCCCAGGGGGTTACACCGGGGAGCTGTTTTTT.

V gene TRBV11-3 combines with J gene TRBJ2-3; 8 bases align to TRBD2. V was clipped by 3 bases and J by 4 bases; unmatched bases: 3. The germline V gene has CDR1 SGHNT and CDR2 YENEEA. The CDR3 runs 14 residues. The CDR3 is CASSFRGGADTQYF. The DNA for the CDR3 is TGTGCCAGCAGCTTCCGGGGGGGTGCAGATACGCAGTATTTT.

The rearrangement links TRBV21-1 to TRBJ2-2; whether TRBD1, the table's D call, matches the DNA was not checked. TRBV21-1 is a pseudogene. The CDR3 loop spans 16 amino acids. The CDR3 DNA follows: TGTGCCAGCAGCAAACCCGACAGGACGAACACCGGGGAGCTGTTTTTT. Translating it yields CASSKPDRTNTGELFF.

The chain recombines TRBV12-3 or TRBV12-4 with TRBJ2-7; a weak D match, TRBD2 (6 bases). This CDR3 contains 13 residues. Trimming removed 5 bases at V and 0 bases at J, with 8 bases between. CDR3 bases: TGTGCCAGCAGTGCGGGGAGCTCCTACGAGCAGTACTTC. Protein: CASSAGSSYEQYF.

This chain links TRBV5-5 with TRBJ2-5; D call uncertain. Germline V CDR1 and CDR2: SGHKS, YYEKEE (reference sequence). This CDR3 spans 13 amino acids. The germline V and J ends were trimmed by 1 base and 2 bases, with 6 bases remaining between them. The CDR3 loop reads CASSLNRQETQYF. DNA for the CDR3: TGTGCCAGCAGCTTGAACAGACAAGAGACCCAGTACTTC. Combining the CDR3 with reference TRBV5-5 and TRBJ2-5 gives the whole variable domain DAGVTQSPTHLIKTRGQQVTLRCSPISGHKSVSWYQQVLGQGPQFIFQYYEKEERGRGNFPDRFSARQFPNYSSELNVNALLLGDSALYLCASSLNRQETQYFGPGTRLLVL.

The chain uses TRBV6-1 and TRBJ2-7; D possibly corresponds to TRBD2 (7 bases). The germline V and J ends were trimmed by 3 bases and 1 base, with 16 bases remaining between them. Germline CDR1 reads MNHNS; CDR2 reads SASEGT. The CDR3 length is 16 residues. In DNA, the CDR3 is TGTGCCAGCAGTGATAGGGGGAGGGCCAATTCCTACGAGCAGTACTTC. Its translation is CASSDRGRANSYEQYF.

V is TRBV7-9 and J is TRBJ1-1, with 8 bases identical to TRBD1. Germline loops: CDR1 SEHNR, CDR2 FQNEAQ (reference sequence). This CDR3 contains 14 residues. The J segment lost 5 bases and the V segment lost 5 bases, leaving 7 bases of the junction unmatched. CDR3 coding DNA: TGTGCCAGCAGCCCCGGACAGGGTAAAACTGAAGCTTTCTTT. It specifies CASSPGQGKTEAFF.

Comment on this clone: Other DNA sequences of this sample code for an identical CDR3. V gene TRBV6-1 combines with J gene TRBJ2-7; D uncertain. CDR1 and CDR2 from the germline V gene are MNHNS and SASEGT. This CDR3 has 15 residues. Trimming took off 2 bases at V and 3 bases at J, with 14 bases between the two ends. CDR3 bases: TGTGCCAGCAGTGAATCGTTGGCAGCTAGCTACGAGCAGTACTTC. Amino acid sequence: CASSESLAASYEQYF.

V gene TRBV5-1 combines with J gene TRBJ2-1; 15 nucleotides match TRBD2. The CDR3 covers 16 residues. The germline V gene encodes CDR1 SGHRS and CDR2 YFSETQ. V was clipped by 8 bases and J by 7 bases; unmatched bases: 10. DNA of the CDR3: TGCGCCAGTACGGGACTAGCGGGGGGAAAAGGGAATGAGCAGTTCTTC. Protein: CASTGLAGGKGNEQFF.

The CDR3 is CSVVGGRGDTQYF. In nucleotides, the CDR3 is TGCAGCGTTGTAGGAGGTAGAGGGGATACGCAGTATTTT. The chain has TRBV29-1 and TRBJ2-3; possibly TRBD2 for D (5 bases). Germline values: CDR1 SQVTM, CDR2 ANQGSEA. V lost 4 bases to trimming and J lost 6 bases, with 14 bases between them. The CDR3 has 13 residues.

The gene calls are TRBV12-5 and TRBJ1-2; 12 bases are a match to TRBD1. The CDR3 covers 19 residues. Per the germline V gene, CDR1 is LGHNT and CDR2 is FRNRAP. The ends lost 0 bases at V and 3 bases at J; junction bases unmatched: 11. CDR3 sequence: CASGLVGGTGGISDYGYTF. CDR3 nucleotides: TGTGCTAGTGGTTTGGTCGGTGGGACAGGGGGCATCAGTGACTATGGCTACACCTTC.

The chain couples TRBV7-9 to TRBJ1-2; no definite D call. Germline V gene lookup returns CDR1 SEHNR and CDR2 FQNEAQ (reference sequence). Between the trimmed V and J ends, which lost 5 bases and 6 bases, there was a span of 13 bases. The CDR3 spans 13 residues. CDR3 sequence: CASSPTVIDGYTF. The CDR3, as DNA: TGTGCCAGCAGCCCCACAGTAATCGATGGCTACACCTTC.

Only a few counts were recorded for this clone. The chain uses TRBV19 and TRBJ2-7; possible D gene TRBD1, 5 bases. CDR1 LNHDA and CDR2 SQIVND come from the germline V gene (reference sequence). The CDR3 has 17 amino acids. Deletions cut 5 bases from V and 2 bases from J, with 22 bases between. The CDR3 here is CASSSERDPTATYEQYF. The CDR3 nucleotides are TGTGCCAGTAGTTCAGAGCGAGACCCGACAGCAACCTACGAGCAGTACTTC. Combining the CDR3 with reference TRBV19 and TRBJ2-7 gives the whole variable domain DGGITQSPKYLFRKEGQNVTLSCEQNLNHDAMYWYRQDPGQGLRLIYYSQIVNDFQKGDIAEGYSVSREKKESFPLTVTSAQKNPTAFYLCASSSERDPTATYEQYFGPGTRLTVT.

The chain joins TRBV28 to TRBJ1-5; D unresolved. Looked up from germline, CDR1 is MDHEN and CDR2 is SYDVKM. This CDR3 comprises 16 residues. V shed 6 bases and J shed 5 bases, with 20 bases lying between them. The DNA of the CDR3 is TGTGCCAGCAGACCGACCGGGGAGGGAAGGGATCAGCCCCAGCATTTT. It is translated as CASRPTGEGRDQPQHF. The whole variable domain, filled in from reference TRBV28 and TRBJ1-5, reads DVKVTQSSRYLVKRTGEKVFLECVQDMDHENMFWYRQDPGLGLRLIYFSYDVKMKEKGDIPEGYSVSREKKERFSLILESASTNQTSMYLCASRPTGEGRDQPQHFGDGTRLSIL.

The J gene is TRBJ2-5, the V gene TRBV5-8, with 7 bases lining up with TRBD1. V dropped 2 bases and J dropped 5; count of bases not matched to a gene: 9. The V gene's germline CDR1 is SGHTS and CDR2 YDEGEE. The CDR3 is 15 amino acids. This chain's CDR3 is CASSLSGQTRETQYF. The DNA for the CDR3 is TGTGCCAGCAGCTTATCGGGACAGACCCGGGAGACCCAGTACTTC.

This clone was observed a single time. The rearrangement joins TRBV30 to TRBJ2-5; D call uncertain. This CDR3 region has 12 residues. CDR1 GTSNPN and CDR2 SVGIG come from the germline V gene (reference sequence). The V end was cut by 8 bases, the J end by 5 bases, with 15 bases between. The CDR3 loop is CARNVGTETQYF. The CDR3, as DNA: TGTGCCCGGAACGTCGGTACCGAGACCCAGTACTTC.

This chain joins TRBV7-2 and TRBJ1-6; weak D call: TRBD1 (5 bases). Germline CDR1 SGHTA, CDR2 FQGNSA. The CDR3 has 16 residues. Trimming cost V 5 bases and J 7 bases, with 18 bases left between them. The CDR3 DNA sequence: TGTGCCAGCAGCCCCACCGGGGGGAGGGCAAATTCACCCCTCCACTTT. Its protein product is CASSPTGGRANSPLHF.